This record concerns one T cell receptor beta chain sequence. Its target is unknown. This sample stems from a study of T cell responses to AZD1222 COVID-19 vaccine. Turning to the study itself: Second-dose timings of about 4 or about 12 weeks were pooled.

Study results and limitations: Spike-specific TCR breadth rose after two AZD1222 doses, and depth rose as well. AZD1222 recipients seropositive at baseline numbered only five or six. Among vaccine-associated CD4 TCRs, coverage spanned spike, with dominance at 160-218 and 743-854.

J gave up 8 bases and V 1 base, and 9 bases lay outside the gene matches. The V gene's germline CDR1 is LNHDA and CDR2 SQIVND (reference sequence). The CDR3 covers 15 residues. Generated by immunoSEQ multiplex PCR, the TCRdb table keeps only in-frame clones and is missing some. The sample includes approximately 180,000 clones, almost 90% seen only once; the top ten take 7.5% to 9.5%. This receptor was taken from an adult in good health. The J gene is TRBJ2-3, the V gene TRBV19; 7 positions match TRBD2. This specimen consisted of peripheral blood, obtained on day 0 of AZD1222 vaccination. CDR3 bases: TGTGCCAGTAGTATAGGGGGGAGGGATAGGACTACGCAGTATTTT. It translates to CASSIGGRDRTTQYF.